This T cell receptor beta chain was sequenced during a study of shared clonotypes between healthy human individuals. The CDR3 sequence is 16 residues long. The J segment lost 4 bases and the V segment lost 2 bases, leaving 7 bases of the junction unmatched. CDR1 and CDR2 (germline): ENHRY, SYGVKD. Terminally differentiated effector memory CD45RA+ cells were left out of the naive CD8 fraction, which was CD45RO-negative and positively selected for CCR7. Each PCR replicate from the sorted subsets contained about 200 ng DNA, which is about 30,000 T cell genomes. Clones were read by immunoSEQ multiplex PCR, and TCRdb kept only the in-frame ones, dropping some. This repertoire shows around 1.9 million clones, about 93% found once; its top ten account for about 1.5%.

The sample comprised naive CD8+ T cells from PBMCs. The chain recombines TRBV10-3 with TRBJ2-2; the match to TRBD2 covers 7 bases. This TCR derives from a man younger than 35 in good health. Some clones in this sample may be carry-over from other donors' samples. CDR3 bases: TGTGCCATCAGTGAGCCCGGGGGGAGTGTCACCGGGGAGCTGTTTTTT. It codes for CAISEPGGSVTGELFF.